The 3 T cell receptor beta chains below were found in one sample sequenced in a study of T-cell memory formation after mild COVID-19. TCRdb reprocessed the 5' RACE reads with MiXCR, giving one entry per CDR3 protein. The table lists fewer than 400,000 distinct CDR3 sequences, approximately 15% of them singletons. The sequenced sample consisted of PBMCs or a T cell subset sorted from them (not recorded which). The receptors shown here come from a man aged 18-30 years who had mild COVID-19 (a few samples of this study predate the infection). Cell type and time point are not known.

The rearrangement joins TRBV4-1 to TRBJ1-5; maybe TRBD1 (5 bases). V shed 5 bases and J shed 5 bases, with 13 bases lying between them. The CDR3 extends over 14 amino acids. Germline loops: CDR1 MGHRA, CDR2 YSYEKL. The CDR3 loop reads CASSYDDSYQPQHF. CDR3 sequence (DNA): TGCGCCAGCAGCTATGATGACAGTTATCAGCCCCAGCATTTT.

This clonotype was counted between two and nine times. The chain links TRBV24-1 to TRBJ2-5; D is possibly TRBD1 (5 bases). CDR3 length equals 13 residues. V gave up 1 base and J gave up 7 bases, with 9 bases separating them. CDR1 is KGHDR and CDR2 is SFDVKD in the germline V gene. The CDR3, as DNA: TGTGCCACCAGTGATTTCAGGGTCCCGACCCAGTACTTC. Translating it yields CATSDFRVPTQYF.

This clonotype was observed a single time. The chain carries TRBV11-2 and TRBJ2-1, with 8 bases lining up with TRBD2. The CDR3 is 16 amino acids. With 6 bases clipped from V and 3 bases from J, the junction kept 10 bases outside the gene matches. Germline CDR1 reads SGHAT; CDR2 reads FQNNGV. In DNA, the CDR3 is TGTGCCAGCAGAGGACTAGCATCGGGCAGCTACAATGAGCAGTTCTTC. Translation: CASRGLASGSYNEQFF.